This T cell receptor (beta chain) was identified during a study of T cells in Graves' hyperthyroidism and ophthalmopathy (dated by TCRdb to about 2019). Turning to the overall study: Peripheral blood samples were taken at initial diagnosis, before any treatment was given. To identify TCR V-J signatures that set the groups apart, the researchers used a discovery cohort of 100 patients, made up of under 45 with Graves' ophthalmopathy and 57 with stable Graves' hyperthyroidism. An independent validation cohort of around 19 hyperthyroidism patients and some 15 patients who later progressed to ophthalmopathy tested prospective prediction of ophthalmopathy. For training and testing, the 80 to 100 patients in the discovery cohort were randomly divided in a 7:3 ratio. In more than 5 Graves' hyperthyroidism patients, the study also compared T-cell repertoires from thyroid tissue with T-cell repertoires from blood. Following sampling, methimazole starting at 30 mg daily was given to hyperthyroidism patients, and high-dose intravenous methylprednisolone was given to ophthalmopathy patients. The paper reports TCR Vbeta CDR3 sequencing of roughly 140 peripheral blood samples: approximately 43 ophthalmopathy, about 75 hyperthyroidism and around 17 progressor patients. Paper-wide results and their limitations: In validation, progression to ophthalmopathy was predicted by the model with around 70% sensitivity and 72.22% specificity, a median of roughly six months before onset. Most expanded thyroid clonotypes (frequency above 0.001) were also detected in blood, suggesting blood repertoires may reflect thyroid immune responses. A 13 V-J signature model separated ophthalmopathy from stable hyperthyroidism, with around 88% sensitivity and about 81% specificity in cross-validation and 80%/75% in testing. No statistical method was used to set the sample size in advance, and investigators knew the group allocation.

TCR beta CDR3 regions were amplified from RNA transcripts. The TCR CDR3 was subjected to a first round of RT-PCR using the HTBI primer set and the Qiagen OneStep RT-PCR kit. Libraries were constructed in a second round of multiplex PCR, after which size selection and purification were performed. Paired-end sequencing of the libraries was performed with 100 bp reads on an Illumina HiSeq2000. Per the source publication's procedure: SOAPnuke was used to process the raw data, throwing out any read that contained adapters or uncalled bases, had a mean Phred below 15, or lacked an exact constant-primer or identifier match. COPE v1.2.5 was used to merge high-quality paired reads, and clonotypes were defined as unique nucleotide sequences. Clonotypes were aligned to IMGT TRBV, TRBD and TRBJ reference segments using MiTCR v1.1. The analysis was restricted to V-J combinations with a frequency above 0.0001, which together covered 99% to 99.2% of the repertoires. The TCS score was defined as the ratio of F50 (clonal expansion) to E x V (chaos), calculated using BLOSUM62-based TCRdist between CDR3 peptides within each V-J. Welch's t-statistics and random forest reduced 500 to 650 V-J features to roughly 13, which were used in a naive Bayes classifier (R e1071). TCRdb applied fastp at Q25 and MiXCR to the public reads, then kept only in-frame beta chains. Under each unique CDR3 protein, matching rows form one entry showing the most common genes and DNA. These V and J calls originate from TCRdb's pipeline instead of the authors' own analysis. The sample yields 650,000 to 750,000 distinct CDR3 sequences; 14% were counted once. Together, the top ten hold roughly 10% of the sample.

Stable Graves' hyperthyroidism was defined as no progression to ophthalmopathy during 18 months of follow-up. Hyperthyroidism patients were aged 18 to 65 years and newly diagnosed, with disease duration of less than 2 months. Any patient with an uncontrolled infection, another autoimmune disease, pregnancy or lactation was excluded. Diagnoses were established on the basis of clinical symptoms, serum thyroxine and TRAb, thyroid ultrasound, and orbital computed tomography. PBMCs were separated from roughly 10 ml of fresh peripheral blood using Ficoll-Paque density gradient centrifugation. Total RNA was extracted with Trizol reagent, and quality was checked on an Agilent 2100 Bioanalyzer. The CDR3 runs 14 amino acids, cysteine and phenylalanine included. Only the CDR3 portion is preserved as DNA: 42 bases, with reading frame beginning at the first base. CDR1 SGHDT and CDR2 YYEEEE were looked up in the germline V gene.

Remarks on this clonotype: Its antigen target is currently unknown. This may stem from a read error, because a much larger clone lies one nucleotide away.

This clonotype was obtained from a young woman with Graves' hyperthyroidism. The sequencing input was blood. The chain employs TRBV5-6 and TRBJ1-5, with an unclear D gene assignment. The CDR3 sequence is CAGSLGGNNQPQHF. The DNA sequence is given as TGTGCCGGCAGCTTGGGAGGGAATAATCAGCCCCAGCATTTT.